The rows below give T cell receptor beta chains drawn from one sample of a study of blood T cell repertoires in COVID-19. The protocol was immunoSEQ multiplex PCR, while the TCRdb copy is restricted to in-frame clones and leaves out a portion. Here the sample spans under 300,000 clones, approximately 80% being singletons. Sequenced input: peripheral blood. These receptor sequences come from a woman of 80 years or more with acute or convalescent COVID-19. The CDR3 runs from the conserved cysteine through the conserved F or W. Fields, in order: CDR3 protein, CDR3 DNA, clone size, V gene, D gene, J gene. The D gene is left open where the match is weak. Clone sizes are given selectively: once, few, many, or a class where the clone is expanded.

CDR3 protein: CASSEARRTGKETQYF
CDR3 DNA: TGTGCCAGCAGTGAAGCGAGGAGGACAGGGAAGGAGACCCAGTACTTC
clone size: .
V gene: TRBV2
D gene: TRBD1
J gene: TRBJ2-5

CDR3 protein: CASRPSRGPGTEAFF
CDR3 DNA: TGTGCCAGCAGGCCTTCACGCGGGCCTGGCACTGAAGCTTTCTTT
clone size: .
V gene: TRBV28
D gene: .
J gene: TRBJ1-1

CDR3 protein: CASSQVVTSGAVNEQFF
CDR3 DNA: TGCGCCAGCAGCCAAGTTGTGACTAGCGGGGCGGTAAATGAGCAGTTCTTC
clone size: .
V gene: TRBV4-1
D gene: TRBD2
J gene: TRBJ2-1

CDR3 protein: CASSPRGYGEAFF
CDR3 DNA: TGTGCCAGTAGTCCTAGGGGGTACGGTGAAGCTTTCTTT
clone size: few
V gene: TRBV19
D gene: .
J gene: TRBJ1-1

CDR3 protein: CASSLVVNYGYTF
CDR3 DNA: TGTGCCAGCAGCTTAGTAGTGAATTATGGCTACACCTTC
clone size: .
V gene: TRBV7-2
D gene: .
J gene: TRBJ1-2

CDR3 protein: CASSQGGPEGYGYTF
CDR3 DNA: TGTGCCAGCAGCCAGGGGGGACCCGAGGGGTATGGCTACACCTTC
clone size: few
V gene: TRBV3-1/TRBV3-2
D gene: .
J gene: TRBJ1-2

CDR3 protein: CASSSGYNTEAFF
CDR3 DNA: TGTGCCAGTAGTTCCGGGTATAACACTGAAGCTTTCTTT
clone size: .
V gene: TRBV19
D gene: .
J gene: TRBJ1-1

CDR3 protein: CASSPGTSTDTQYF
CDR3 DNA: TGCGCCAGCAGTCCCGGGACTAGCACAGATACGCAGTATTTT
clone size: .
V gene: TRBV5-1
D gene: .
J gene: TRBJ2-3

CDR3 protein: CASSPRLAGLTDTQYF
CDR3 DNA: TGTGCCAGTAGTCCTAGACTAGCGGGGCTCACAGATACGCAGTATTTT
clone size: few
V gene: TRBV19
D gene: TRBD2
J gene: TRBJ2-3

CDR3 protein: CASSPKGGGAGSYF
CDR3 DNA: TGTGCCAGCAGCCCCAAGGGCGGGGGGGCCGGATCGTACTTC
clone size: .
V gene: TRBV7-2
D gene: TRBD2
J gene: TRBJ2-7

CDR3 protein: CASSSQGPGGELFF
CDR3 DNA: TGTGCCAGCAGCTCACAGGGCCCGGGCGGGGAGCTGTTTTTT
clone size: .
V gene: TRBV7-6
D gene: .
J gene: TRBJ2-2

CDR3 protein: CASSLAQGLETQYF
CDR3 DNA: TGCGCCAGCAGCTTGGCACAGGGCTTAGAGACCCAGTACTTC
clone size: once
V gene: TRBV5-1
D gene: .
J gene: TRBJ2-5

CDR3 protein: CASSSGTGPHGYTF
CDR3 DNA: TGTGCCAGCAGCTCCGGGACAGGTCCCCATGGCTACACCTTC
clone size: .
V gene: TRBV9
D gene: TRBD1
J gene: TRBJ1-2

CDR3 protein: CASSLPTGVGEKLFF
CDR3 DNA: TGTGCCAGCAGCTTGCCGACAGGGGTCGGGGAAAAACTGTTTTTT
clone size: .
V gene: TRBV5-5
D gene: TRBD1
J gene: TRBJ1-4

CDR3 protein: CSLRRGGTDTQYF
CDR3 DNA: TGCAGCCTTCGGCGGGGGGGCACAGATACGCAGTATTTT
clone size: .
V gene: TRBV29-1
D gene: TRBD2
J gene: TRBJ2-3

CDR3 protein: CASRGGGAHGGYTF
CDR3 DNA: TGTGCCAGCAGAGGAGGAGGGGCCCACGGAGGCTACACCTTC
clone size: .
V gene: TRBV6-6
D gene: .
J gene: TRBJ1-2

CDR3 protein: CASSGGTRETQYF
CDR3 DNA: TGTGCCAGCAGTGGGGGCACAAGAGAGACCCAGTACTTC
clone size: .
V gene: TRBV25-1
D gene: .
J gene: TRBJ2-5

CDR3 protein: CASSFGGQTYEQYF
CDR3 DNA: TGTGCCAGCAGTTTTGGAGGACAGACGTACGAGCAGTACTTC
clone size: .
V gene: TRBV28
D gene: .
J gene: TRBJ2-7

CDR3 protein: CASSPPPGTYGNTIYF
CDR3 DNA: TGTGCCAGTAGTCCCCCCCCCGGGACTTATGGAAACACCATATATTTT
clone size: .
V gene: TRBV19
D gene: .
J gene: TRBJ1-3

CDR3 protein: CASSIQGALSNQPQHF
CDR3 DNA: TGTGCCAGTAGTATACAGGGGGCCCTTAGCAATCAGCCCCAGCATTTT
clone size: .
V gene: TRBV19
D gene: TRBD1
J gene: TRBJ1-5

CDR3 protein: CAGGPGQASGTLHF
CDR3 DNA: TGTGCCGGGGGGCCGGGACAGGCTAGCGGGACCCTCCACTTT
clone size: .
V gene: TRBV6-6
D gene: TRBD1
J gene: TRBJ1-6

CDR3 protein: CASSLIGVNEQFF
CDR3 DNA: TGTGCCAGCAGCTTGATCGGGGTCAATGAGCAGTTCTTC
clone size: .
V gene: TRBV5-5
D gene: .
J gene: TRBJ2-1

CDR3 protein: CASTGDRGSNQPQHF
CDR3 DNA: TGTGCCAGCACGGGAGACAGGGGTAGCAATCAGCCCCAGCATTTT
clone size: once
V gene: TRBV2
D gene: TRBD1
J gene: TRBJ1-5

CDR3 protein: CASSLDVRAASNQPQHF
CDR3 DNA: TGTGCCAGCAGCTTGGACGTCAGGGCGGCGAGCAATCAGCCCCAGCATTTT
clone size: .
V gene: TRBV5-8
D gene: .
J gene: TRBJ1-5

CDR3 protein: CSVEVEAGANVLTF
CDR3 DNA: TGCAGCGTTGAGGTGGAGGCGGGGGCCAACGTCCTGACTTTC
clone size: .
V gene: TRBV29-1
D gene: .
J gene: TRBJ2-6

CDR3 protein: CASSQDLDTFATNEKLFF
CDR3 DNA: TGCGCCAGCAGCCAAGATCTGGACACCTTTGCAACTAATGAAAAACTGTTTTTT
clone size: .
V gene: TRBV4-1
D gene: .
J gene: TRBJ1-4

CDR3 protein: CASSHPGGETQYF
CDR3 DNA: TGTGCCAGCAGCCACCCAGGGGGGGAGACCCAGTACTTC
clone size: .
V gene: TRBV3-1/TRBV3-2
D gene: .
J gene: TRBJ2-5

CDR3 protein: CASSYGLYQETQYF
CDR3 DNA: TGTGCCAGCAGTTATGGCCTGTACCAAGAGACCCAGTACTTC
clone size: few
V gene: TRBV27
D gene: .
J gene: TRBJ2-5

CDR3 protein: CASSLPSGGFQETQYF
CDR3 DNA: TGTGCCAGCAGCTTACCTAGCGGGGGTTTCCAAGAGACCCAGTACTTC
clone size: .
V gene: TRBV7-9
D gene: TRBD2
J gene: TRBJ2-5

CDR3 protein: CASRRGEDTQYF
CDR3 DNA: TGTGCCAGCAGGCGGGGGGAGGATACGCAGTATTTT
clone size: .
V gene: TRBV11-1
D gene: TRBD2
J gene: TRBJ2-3

CDR3 protein: CASSPVTGSSYEQYF
CDR3 DNA: TGTGCCAGCAGCCCAGTAACAGGGTCCTCCTACGAGCAGTACTTC
clone size: .
V gene: TRBV2
D gene: .
J gene: TRBJ2-7

CDR3 protein: CASSSTRNTEAFF
CDR3 DNA: TGTGCCAGTAGTAGCACCAGGAACACTGAAGCTTTCTTT
clone size: .
V gene: TRBV19
D gene: .
J gene: TRBJ1-1

CDR3 protein: CASSHFGDRGSAGELFF
CDR3 DNA: TGTGCCAGCAGCCACTTTGGGGACAGGGGATCTGCCGGGGAGCTGTTTTTT
clone size: .
V gene: TRBV3-1/TRBV3-2
D gene: TRBD1
J gene: TRBJ2-2

CDR3 protein: CASSYPRPGTDSTYSNQPQHF
CDR3 DNA: TGTGCCAGCAGTTACCCCCGACCCGGGACAGATTCTACTTATAGCAATCAGCCCCAGCATTTT
clone size: .
V gene: TRBV6-2/TRBV6-3
D gene: TRBD1
J gene: TRBJ1-5

CDR3 protein: CASSNRQRATGELFF
CDR3 DNA: TGTGCCAGTAGTAACCGACAGCGAGCCACCGGGGAGCTGTTTTTT
clone size: few
V gene: TRBV19
D gene: .
J gene: TRBJ2-2

CDR3 protein: CASSPRISGVLSGELFF
CDR3 DNA: TGTGCCAGCTCACCACGCATATCAGGGGTTCTCTCCGGGGAGCTGTTTTTT
clone size: .
V gene: TRBV18
D gene: .
J gene: TRBJ2-2

CDR3 protein: CASSVRASGSYNEQFF
CDR3 DNA: TGTGCCAGCAGCGTGAGGGCTAGCGGGTCCTACAATGAGCAGTTCTTC
clone size: .
V gene: TRBV9
D gene: TRBD2
J gene: TRBJ2-1

CDR3 protein: CASMGQLNTEAFF
CDR3 DNA: TGTGCCAGCATGGGCCAGCTGAACACTGAAGCTTTCTTT
clone size: .
V gene: TRBV25-1
D gene: .
J gene: TRBJ1-1

CDR3 protein: CASSNRPQGSTNEKLFF
CDR3 DNA: TGTGCCAGCAGTAACCGTCCGCAGGGGAGCACCAATGAAAAACTGTTTTTT
clone size: .
V gene: TRBV6-2/TRBV6-3
D gene: .
J gene: TRBJ1-4

CDR3 protein: CASRTGGGGQPQHF
CDR3 DNA: TGTGCCAGCAGAACAGGGGGCGGGGGTCAGCCCCAGCATTTT
clone size: .
V gene: TRBV6-6
D gene: TRBD1
J gene: TRBJ1-5